One and the same sample provided the 18 T cell receptor beta chains below, sequenced in a study of human T cells and chemical hapten exposure. TCRdb itself ran the RACE reads through MiXCR, one entry per CDR3 protein. The table has about 120,000 distinct CDR3 sequences, roughly 13% seen once; the top ten hold 0.7% to 0.95%. Time point: patch test 1, 2 weeks after DPC sensitization. Treatment reported: therapeutic diphenylcyclopropenone sensitization with weekly scalp DPC. This material consisted of whole blood, taken in connection with sensitization to the hapten diphenylcyclopropenone (DPC). The source of these receptors is a man aged 18 to 30 with alopecia areata. Some clones in this sample may be carry-over from other donors' samples.

This clonotype has more than one count but fewer than ten. The chain employs TRBV28 and TRBJ2-3; TRBD1 matches 8 bases. The ends lost 8 bases at V and 3 bases at J; junction bases unmatched: 4. The CDR3 is 13 amino acids. Germline CDR1 reads MDHEN; CDR2 reads SYDVKM. In nucleotides, the CDR3 is TGTGCCAGCTCAGGGGGCGGGACAGATACGCAGTATTTT. This sequence encodes CASSGGGTDTQYF.

The gene calls are TRBV6-9 and TRBJ2-2; D is unresolved. Germline CDR1 and CDR2: MNHGY and SVAAGI. Deletions cut 0 bases from V and 1 base from J, with 6 bases between. This CDR3 spans 15 amino acids. The CDR3 sequence is CASSYSLQNTGELFF. For the CDR3, the DNA is TGTGCCAGCAGTTATTCGTTACAGAACACCGGGGAGCTGTTTTTT.

The CDR3 loop is CASSLQGSSGNTIYF. For the CDR3, the DNA is TGTGCCAGCAGTTTACAGGGTAGCTCTGGAAACACCATATATTTT. The chain combines TRBV12-3 or TRBV12-4 with TRBJ1-3, with D possibly TRBD1 on 5 matching bases. V shed 2 bases and J shed 0 bases, with 8 bases lying between them. There are 15 residues in the CDR3.

This chain joins TRBV20-1 and TRBJ2-3, with 10 bases identical to TRBD2. Germline CDR1 and CDR2: DFQATT and SNEGSKA (reference sequence). V dropped 0 bases and J dropped 6; count of bases not matched to a gene: 6. The CDR3 has 15 amino acids. The DNA for the CDR3 is TGCAGTGCTAGAGATAGCGGGGGGTTTAAGGATACGCAGTATTTT. This codes for CSARDSGGFKDTQYF.

This clonotype was seen at least ten times. This chain connects TRBV7-2 to TRBJ1-4; D is unclear. Per germline, CDR1 SGHTA and CDR2 FQGNSA. The CDR3 totals 15 residues. Trimming took 1 base from V and 4 from J, leaving 10 bases between them. In DNA, the CDR3 is TGTGCCAGCAGCTTAGAAGGACGGATTAATGAAAAACTGTTTTTT. Translation: CASSLEGRINEKLFF.

The chain recombines TRBV3-1 with TRBJ2-1; D is uncertain. Germline assignment: CDR1 LGHDT and CDR2 YNNKEL (reference sequence). V was cut by 3 bases and J by 9 bases, with 12 bases left in between. This CDR3 is 13 amino acids long. Here the CDR3 reads CASSQEPRTEQFF. The DNA of the CDR3 is TGTGCCAGCAGCCAGGAACCTAGGACTGAGCAGTTCTTC.

Turning to this clonotype: Relative to the germline gene, one junction end is altered; a read error may explain this. The chain employs TRBV4-3 and TRBJ2-2, with 9 bases aligning to TRBD2. Germline V gene sequence: CDR1 LGHNA, CDR2 YSLEER. CDR3 length: 18 amino acids. The CDR3 sequence is CASCQGLAGPPDTGELFF. Written as DNA, the CDR3 is TGCGCCAGCTGCCAGGGTCTAGCGGGGCCTCCTGACACCGGGGAGCTGTTTTTT.

Note on this clonotype: This may arise from a read error, as a much more abundant clone is one base away. V usage is TRBV28 and J usage is TRBJ1-6, with a weak D call TRBD1 (6 bases). V gave up 1 base and J gave up 8 bases, with 12 bases separating them. Per the germline V gene, CDR1 is MDHEN and CDR2 is SYDVKM. The length of the CDR3 is 15 residues. The chain's CDR3 is CASSLSGALDSPLHF. CDR3 DNA sequence: TGTGCCAGCAGTTTATCGGGGGCGCTTGATTCACCCCTCCACTTT.

This clonotype turned up a few times. This rearrangement joins TRBV4-1 to TRBJ1-1, with TRBD1 matching over 9 bases. CDR1 and CDR2 (germline): MGHRA, YSYEKL. The V gene end was trimmed by 1 base and the J gene end by 3 bases; junction bases not matched to a gene: 3. This CDR3 region has 15 residues. Here the CDR3 DNA reads TGCGCCAGCAGCCAAGGGGACAGGGAGGACACTGAAGCTTTCTTT. Translation: CASSQGDREDTEAFF.

This clonotype was recorded a few times. The chain employs TRBV6-5 and TRBJ2-1; D is possibly TRBD2 (7 bases). The CDR3 contains 15 residues. Germline CDR1 reads MNHEY; CDR2 reads SVGAGI. The V gene lost 7 bases and the J gene lost 5 bases, with 18 bases spanning the gap. CDR3 protein: CASTTRGEGNNEQFF. In DNA form, the CDR3 reads TGTGCCAGCACCACAAGGGGGGAGGGAAACAATGAGCAGTTCTTC.

This rearrangement joins TRBV6-5 to TRBJ1-1; unclear D gene. V lost 7 bases and J lost 9, with 18 bases in between. The CDR3 loop spans 13 amino acids. Germline CDR1 MNHEY, CDR2 SVGAGI. Here the CDR3 DNA reads TGTGCCAGCATAAGGCGGACGGGAAAAAAAGCTTTCTTT. It encodes CASIRRTGKKAFF.

In its sample, this clonotype was seen a few times. The J gene is TRBJ1-4, the V gene TRBV6-1; D is uncertain. CDR1 is MNHNS and CDR2 is SASEGT in the germline V gene. This CDR3 region has 14 residues. DNA of the CDR3: TGTGCAACCCGAGCAGGCCCCCCCGGGGAAAAACTGTTTTTT. Its protein product is CATRAGPPGEKLFF.

This clonotype has only a few counts. This rearrangement joins TRBV28 to TRBJ2-1; weak D call: TRBD1 (6 bases). Germline assignment: CDR1 MDHEN and CDR2 SYDVKM. Trimming took off 4 bases at V and 0 bases at J, with 10 bases between the two ends. This CDR3 has 15 amino acids. The CDR3 DNA sequence: TGTGCCAGCAGTTGGGACATTAGCTCCTACAATGAGCAGTTCTTC. This gives the protein CASSWDISSYNEQFF.

There are a few counts of this clonotype. Here the CDR3 reads CASSPGRGDTDTQYF. The DNA for the CDR3 is TGTGCCAGCAGCCCTGGCCGGGGGGACACAGATACGCAGTATTTT. V usage is TRBV6-4 and J usage is TRBJ2-3; 7 nucleotides line up with TRBD2. This CDR3 spans 15 amino acids. Germline V gene sequence: CDR1 MRHNA, CDR2 SNTAGT. With V trimmed by 6 bases and J by 2 bases, 8 bases remained unmatched.

This clonotype was counted between two and nine times. The chain employs TRBV5-1 and TRBJ2-1; 8 positions agree with TRBD1. CDR3 length: 12 amino acids. Germline loops: CDR1 SGHRS, CDR2 YFSETQ. V lost 4 bases and J lost 10; bases outside the gene matches: 4. The CDR3 sequence is CASSPQGAEQFF. CDR3 bases: TGCGCCAGCAGCCCGCAGGGGGCAGAGCAGTTCTTC.

The chain carries TRBV7-9 and TRBJ2-7, with 12 bases matching TRBD1. The CDR3 loop spans 17 amino acids. V dropped 5 bases and J dropped 4; count of bases not matched to a gene: 12. Germline CDR1 reads SEHNR; CDR2 reads FQNEAQ (reference sequence). The CDR3 DNA follows: TGTGCCAGCAGCACTGGTGCGGGGACAGGGGGCCGGTACGAGCAGTACGTC. It codes for CASSTGAGTGGRYEQYV.

This clonotype was seen a few times. The genes are TRBV11-2 and TRBJ1-3; D call uncertain. This CDR3 is 17 amino acids long. V was shortened by 1 base and J by 0 bases, with 13 bases between the two germline ends. Germline CDR1 reads SGHAT; CDR2 reads FQNNGV. CDR3 sequence reads: CASSLALAAISGNTIYF. CDR3 DNA: TGTGCCAGCAGCTTAGCTTTGGCAGCCATCTCTGGAAACACCATATATTTT.

This clonotype was detected ten times or more. V gene TRBV3-1 combines with J gene TRBJ2-3, with 12 bases identical to TRBD2. Germline lookup yields CDR1 LGHDT and CDR2 YNNKEL (reference sequence). V was clipped by 1 base and J by 7 bases; unmatched bases: 12. The CDR3 runs to 18 residues. CDR3 protein: CASSQVFETSGGIHTQYF. CDR3 nucleotides: TGTGCCAGCAGCCAAGTCTTTGAGACTAGCGGGGGCATACATACGCAGTATTTT.